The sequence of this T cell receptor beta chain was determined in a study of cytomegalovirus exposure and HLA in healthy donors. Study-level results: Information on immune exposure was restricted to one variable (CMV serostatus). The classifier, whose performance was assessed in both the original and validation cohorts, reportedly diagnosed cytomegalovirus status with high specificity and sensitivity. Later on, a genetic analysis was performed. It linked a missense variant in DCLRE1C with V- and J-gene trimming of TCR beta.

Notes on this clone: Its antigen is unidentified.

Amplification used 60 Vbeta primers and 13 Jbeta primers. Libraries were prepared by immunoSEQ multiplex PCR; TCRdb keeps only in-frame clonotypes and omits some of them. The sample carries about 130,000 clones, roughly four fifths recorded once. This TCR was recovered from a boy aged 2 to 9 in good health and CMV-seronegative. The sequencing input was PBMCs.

In nucleotides, the CDR3 is TGCGCCAGCAGGGGACAGGGGATTACGAATGAGCAGTTCTTC. This codes for CASRGQGITNEQFF. V usage is TRBV10-2 and J usage is TRBJ2-1, with 10 positions matching TRBD1. The CDR3 extends over 14 amino acids. Looked up from germline, CDR1 is WSHSY and CDR2 is SAAADI. The J segment lost 7 bases and the V segment lost 6 bases, leaving 6 bases of the junction unmatched.